The next 6 T cell receptor beta chains were all read from a single sample in a study of shared clonotypes between healthy human individuals. Method: immunoSEQ multiplex PCR; TCRdb's copy keeps in-frame clones and lacks some. The sample lists about 2.4 million clones; 90% to 95% were seen once. The sample was naive CD4+ T cells from PBMCs. Indicated subset: CD45RA+ positively selected. The receptor source for this set is a young man in good health. Some clones in this sample may be carry-over from other donors' samples.

The chain recombines TRBV5-1 with TRBJ2-5; 7 bases fit TRBD1. The V gene's germline CDR1 is SGHRS and CDR2 YFSETQ. This CDR3 region has 15 residues. Trimming took 3 bases from V and 4 from J; bases not matched to a gene: 9. The CDR3: CASSYATGKGETQYF. The CDR3, as DNA: TGCGCCAGCAGCTACGCGACAGGGAAGGGAGAGACCCAGTACTTC.

The chain joins TRBV4-1 to TRBJ2-3; D remains ambiguous. CDR1 and CDR2 from the germline V gene are MGHRA and YSYEKL. This CDR3 comprises 16 residues. V was shortened by 3 bases and J by 9 bases, with 22 bases between the two germline ends. The CDR3 nucleotides are TGCGCCAGCAGCCATAACACTGGGCACCCCCCCCGGACGCAGTATTTT. This codes for CASSHNTGHPPRTQYF.

The chain uses TRBV29-1 and TRBJ2-7; 9 bases fit TRBD2. With 3 bases clipped from V and 5 bases from J, the junction kept 5 bases outside the gene matches. CDR3 size: 13 residues. Germline CDR1 reads SQVTM; CDR2 reads ANQGSEA. The CDR3 DNA is TGCAGCGTTGATGTTAGCGGGAGCCACGAGCAGTACTTC. This encodes CSVDVSGSHEQYF.

The V and J genes are TRBV5-1 and TRBJ2-1, with TRBD2 identical over 9 bases. V shed 3 bases and J 4 bases; nucleotides not matched to a gene: 5. Looked up from germline, CDR1 is SGHRS and CDR2 is YFSETQ. CDR3 length: 15 amino acids. CDR3 nucleotide sequence: TGCGCCAGCAGCTCTCTAGCGGGACGGTACAATGAGCAGTTCTTC. Its translation is CASSSLAGRYNEQFF.

This chain's CDR3 is CASRQLGERTGELFF. The CDR3 DNA reads TGTGCCAGCAGGCAACTGGGGGAACGCACCGGGGAGCTGTTTTTT. This chain uses TRBV6-5 with TRBJ2-2; D might be TRBD1 or TRBD2, each matching 5 bases. This CDR3 spans 15 amino acids. Trimming took off 6 bases at V and 4 bases at J, with 15 bases between the two ends. Germline CDR1 is MNHEY and CDR2 is SVGAGI.

This clone was counted only a few times. This chain links TRBV30 with TRBJ1-1, with unresolved D. Looked up from germline, CDR1 is GTSNPN and CDR2 is SVGIG (reference sequence). The CDR3 covers 12 residues. V was pared by 7 bases and J by 4 bases, with 13 bases between. CDR3 DNA sequence: TGTGCCTCATCGGGCCGATTCACTGAAGCTTTCTTT. Translation gives CASSGRFTEAFF.